This T cell receptor (beta chain) was identified in a study of T cells in localized non-small cell lung cancer. Study-wide results and limits: Tumor samples were not multi-region, leaving intratumor heterogeneity unexcluded. Adjacent lung exhibited a median of about 56 among the 100 most abundant tumor clones. Uninvolved adjacent lung showed peak T cell clonality, exceeding tumor.

Data came from immunoSEQ multiplex PCR; TCRdb stores just in-frame clones and leaves some out. The sample lists about 31,000 clones; 89% were seen once. Of note for this clone: Its specificity is not known.

The sequencing used peripheral blood, collected before any cancer treatment. This clonotype was sampled from a woman aged 40 to 75 with stage I lung adenocarcinoma.

DNA of the CDR3: TGTGCCAGCAGCTCAAGCCTACAGGGGACGCAGTATTTT. This sequence encodes CASSSSLQGTQYF. This chain links TRBV7-9 with TRBJ2-3, with 7 nucleotides matching TRBD1. V lost 4 bases, J lost 9 bases, and 7 bases stayed unmatched. Germline V lookup: CDR1 SEHNR, CDR2 FQNEAQ (reference sequence). The length of the CDR3 is 13 residues.